A selection of T cell receptor beta chains follows, all from one sample in a study of T-cell reconstitution after alpha-beta-depleted transplantation in children. MiXCR was run by TCRdb on the PCR reads, yielding one entry per CDR3 protein. Among over 550,000 distinct CDR3 sequences listed, roughly a tenth were seen once. The sample in question was PBMCs from the stem cell graft donor, obtained from the stem cell graft. The receptors were gathered from a human donor who donated a stem cell graft to a child with acute myeloid leukemia. The CDR3 runs from the conserved cysteine through the conserved F or W. The D gene is left open where the match is weak. Not every row has a clone size; where given, it reads once, few, many or a size class.

abundance: NA; d_gene: NA; len: 17; j_gene: TRBJ2-4; v_gene: TRBV6-1; CDR3aa: CASRSGEQLAASGIQYF; CDR3nt: TGTGCCAGTAGGAGTGGGGAACAGCTAGCCGCCTCGGGCATTCAGTACTTC
abundance: many; d_gene: NA; len: 15; j_gene: TRBJ2-6; v_gene: TRBV7-9; CDR3aa: CASSVSATGANVLTF; CDR3nt: TGTGCCAGCAGCGTGAGTGCGACCGGGGCCAACGTCCTGACTTTC
abundance: NA; d_gene: NA; len: 12; j_gene: TRBJ2-3; v_gene: TRBV6-6; CDR3aa: CASSPTYPQGYF; CDR3nt: TGTGCCAGCAGCCCGACATACCCTCAGGGGTATTTT
abundance: few; d_gene: NA; len: 14; j_gene: TRBJ2-7; v_gene: TRBV9; CDR3aa: CASSVQGGPYEQYF; CDR3nt: TGTGCCAGCAGCGTACAGGGGGGTCCCTACGAGCAGTACTTC
abundance: many; d_gene: NA; len: 15; j_gene: TRBJ2-5; v_gene: TRBV4-3; CDR3aa: CASSQDIGGQETQYF; CDR3nt: TGCGCCAGCAGCCAAGATATCGGCGGACAAGAGACCCAGTACTTC
abundance: many; d_gene: NA; len: 11; j_gene: TRBJ2-7; v_gene: TRBV6-1; CDR3aa: CAAPQGYEQYF; CDR3nt: TGTGCCGCCCCACAGGGCTACGAGCAGTACTTC
abundance: many; d_gene: TRBD1; len: 14; j_gene: TRBJ1-6; v_gene: TRBV30; CDR3aa: CAWNPGQGNSPLHF; CDR3nt: TGTGCCTGGAACCCGGGACAGGGAAATTCACCCCTCCACTTT
abundance: NA; d_gene: TRBD2; len: 17; j_gene: TRBJ2-4; v_gene: TRBV28; CDR3aa: CASSFISGSLAKNIQYF; CDR3nt: TGTGCCAGCAGTTTCATCAGCGGGAGCTTAGCCAAAAACATTCAGTACTTC
abundance: few; d_gene: NA; len: 15; j_gene: TRBJ2-1; v_gene: TRBV25-1; CDR3aa: CASRFRDSSYNEQFF; CDR3nt: TGTGCCAGCAGGTTTCGGGATAGCTCCTACAATGAGCAGTTCTTC
abundance: few; d_gene: NA; len: 17; j_gene: TRBJ1-1; v_gene: TRBV5-1; CDR3aa: CASSLVGGNRLGTEAFF; CDR3nt: TGCGCCAGCAGCTTGGTGGGGGGGAATCGGCTGGGAACTGAAGCTTTCTTT
abundance: few; d_gene: NA; len: 11; j_gene: TRBJ2-7; v_gene: TRBV27; CDR3aa: CASSFLHEQYF; CDR3nt: TGTGCCAGCAGTTTTCTCCACGAGCAGTACTTC
abundance: many; d_gene: NA; len: 12; j_gene: TRBJ2-3; v_gene: TRBV20-1; CDR3aa: CSARISTDTQYF; CDR3nt: TGCAGTGCTAGGATTAGCACAGATACGCAGTATTTT
abundance: NA; d_gene: NA; len: 14; j_gene: TRBJ2-5; v_gene: TRBV7-2; CDR3aa: CASSQRWTQETQYF; CDR3nt: TGTGCCAGCAGCCAGAGGTGGACCCAAGAGACCCAGTACTTC
abundance: few; d_gene: NA; len: 12; j_gene: TRBJ2-1; v_gene: TRBV6-6; CDR3aa: CASSPLRDEQFF; CDR3nt: TGTGCCAGCAGCCCGCTTCGCGATGAGCAGTTCTTC
abundance: few; d_gene: TRBD1; len: 17; j_gene: TRBJ1-2; v_gene: TRBV7-9; CDR3aa: CASSLLQGPSLNYGYTF; CDR3nt: TGTGCCAGCAGCCTATTACAGGGGCCTTCTCTCAACTATGGCTACACCTTC
abundance: once; d_gene: NA; len: 13; j_gene: TRBJ2-7; v_gene: TRBV7-3; CDR3aa: CASSYQNSYEQYF; CDR3nt: TGTGCCAGCAGCTATCAAAACTCCTACGAGCAGTACTTC
abundance: NA; d_gene: TRBD2; len: 18; j_gene: TRBJ2-2; v_gene: TRBV9; CDR3aa: CASSVDEREAPNTGELFF; CDR3nt: TGTGCCAGCAGCGTAGATGAGCGGGAGGCCCCGAACACCGGGGAGCTGTTTTTT
abundance: few; d_gene: NA; len: 14; j_gene: TRBJ2-7; v_gene: TRBV7-3; CDR3aa: CASSPTGGTHEQYF; CDR3nt: TGTGCCAGCAGCCCGACTGGGGGGACCCACGAGCAGTACTTC
abundance: many; d_gene: TRBD2; len: 19; j_gene: TRBJ2-7; v_gene: TRBV6-5; CDR3aa: CASSSTSPGLATGSSEQYF; CDR3nt: TGTGCCAGCAGTTCAACGTCCCCGGGACTAGCTACGGGGAGCTCCGAGCAGTACTTC
abundance: NA; d_gene: TRBD2; len: 14; j_gene: TRBJ2-7; v_gene: TRBV12-3/TRBV12-4; CDR3aa: CASSLRGDSYEQYF; CDR3nt: TGTGCCAGCAGTTTGCGGGGGGACTCCTACGAGCAGTACTTC
abundance: once; d_gene: TRBD2; len: 17; j_gene: TRBJ2-7; v_gene: TRBV30; CDR3aa: CAWRLAGGWGPSYEQYF; CDR3nt: TGTGCCTGGAGACTAGCGGGAGGGTGGGGGCCCTCCTACGAGCAGTACTTC
abundance: NA; d_gene: NA; len: 11; j_gene: TRBJ1-5; v_gene: TRBV12-3/TRBV12-4; CDR3aa: CASSGGEPQHF; CDR3nt: TGTGCCAGCAGTGGGGGTGAGCCCCAGCATTTT
abundance: NA; d_gene: NA; len: 14; j_gene: TRBJ1-3; v_gene: TRBV5-1; CDR3aa: CASSLKDPGNTIYF; CDR3nt: TGCGCCAGCAGCTTGAAGGACCCGGGAAACACCATATATTTT
abundance: many; d_gene: NA; len: 15; j_gene: TRBJ2-3; v_gene: TRBV20-1; CDR3aa: CSARARFARTDTQYF; CDR3nt: TGCAGTGCTAGAGCGAGGTTTGCCCGCACAGATACGCAGTATTTT
abundance: few; d_gene: NA; len: 12; j_gene: TRBJ2-3; v_gene: TRBV6-2/TRBV6-3; CDR3aa: CASAVRTDTQYF; CDR3nt: TGTGCCAGCGCCGTAAGAACAGATACGCAGTATTTT
abundance: few; d_gene: TRBD2; len: 13; j_gene: TRBJ2-7; v_gene: TRBV12-3/TRBV12-4; CDR3aa: CASTGTSGSSRYF; CDR3nt: TGTGCCAGCACCGGGACTAGCGGGAGTTCGCGGTACTTC
abundance: few; d_gene: TRBD2; len: 14; j_gene: TRBJ2-3; v_gene: TRBV20-1; CDR3aa: CSAWTSSGTDTQYF; CDR3nt: TGCAGTGCCTGGACTAGCAGTGGCACAGATACGCAGTATTTT
abundance: NA; d_gene: NA; len: 14; j_gene: TRBJ1-1; v_gene: TRBV6-2/TRBV6-3; CDR3aa: CASLLLKPNTEAFF; CDR3nt: TGTGCCAGCCTGCTTTTGAAACCGAACACTGAAGCTTTCTTT
abundance: few; d_gene: NA; len: 15; j_gene: TRBJ2-2; v_gene: TRBV7-8; CDR3aa: CASRGTSANTGELFF; CDR3nt: TGTGCCAGCAGGGGGACGTCTGCGAACACCGGGGAGCTGTTTTTT
abundance: NA; d_gene: NA; len: 12; j_gene: TRBJ1-5; v_gene: TRBV6-2/TRBV6-3; CDR3aa: CASETSNQPQHF; CDR3nt: TGTGCCAGCGAGACTAGCAATCAGCCCCAGCATTTT
abundance: many; d_gene: TRBD2; len: 13; j_gene: TRBJ2-7; v_gene: TRBV20-1; CDR3aa: CSARASGSGEQYF; CDR3nt: TGCAGTGCTAGAGCTAGCGGGAGCGGTGAGCAGTACTTC